Listed below are T cell receptor beta chains from one sample, sequenced in a study of T cell responses to AZD1222 COVID-19 vaccine. Profiled with immunoSEQ multiplex PCR; TCRdb holds only in-frame clones, not every one. The sample holds roughly 120,000 clones, around 82% seen once. The sequencing here drew on peripheral blood, taken on day 0 of AZD1222 vaccination. The receptors were gathered from an adult in good health. CDR3s include the opening cysteine and the closing phenylalanine or tryptophan. Clone size is stated in some rows and not others, as once, few, many or a class when expanded.

j_call,clone_size,v_call,cdr3_aa
TRBJ1-1,-,TRBV5-4,CASSSTARTEAFF
TRBJ1-1,-,TRBV15,CATSSYSGTEAFF
TRBJ1-2,-,TRBV7-2,CASSLGDREGYGYTF
TRBJ2-5,-,TRBV18,CASSPTRQARETQYF
TRBJ2-7,once,TRBV7-2,CASSHRDRGNNEQYF
TRBJ1-1,-,TRBV28,CASSLPGVTEAFF
TRBJ2-6,-,TRBV9,CASSVGVLAGANVLTF
TRBJ2-7,-,TRBV18,CASSRGLAGSGDDEQYF
TRBJ2-7,-,TRBV19,CASSKGQIYEQYF
TRBJ1-5,-,TRBV7-8,CASSLGSQGAFQPQHF
TRBJ2-5,-,TRBV7-8,CASSLNPDNRQYF
TRBJ1-2,-,TRBV28,CASSSYSLDTYSYGYTF
TRBJ2-3,-,TRBV28,CASSFWVGTSGQAPDTQYF
TRBJ2-7,-,TRBV6-5,CASSYSSSGGYEQYF
TRBJ2-7,-,TRBV4-1,CASSPTGQNYEQYF
TRBJ2-5,once,TRBV5-1,CASSISVRETQYF
TRBJ1-4,-,TRBV28,CASSLYNEKLFF
TRBJ2-1,-,TRBV20-1,CSALEPTERIF
TRBJ2-7,-,TRBV20-1,CSASSSGTGSYEQYF
TRBJ2-3,-,TRBV5-1,CASSFLAGTDTQYF
TRBJ2-1,-,TRBV5-1,CASSLVDSNNEQFF
TRBJ1-2,-,TRBV6-6,CASSPDDRLGGYTF
TRBJ1-6,-,TRBV7-2,CASSLVSGGMFSPLHF
TRBJ2-7,-,TRBV5-1,CASSFTRASEQYF
TRBJ1-6,-,TRBV7-9,CASSLGSALHF
TRBJ2-1,-,TRBV15,CATSLSGGNYNEQFF
TRBJ1-4,-,TRBV2,CASKRTQNEKLFF
TRBJ2-2,-,TRBV5-5,CASSLSQSANTGELFF
TRBJ2-7,-,TRBV18,CASSPSSGGYYEQYF
TRBJ2-6,once,TRBV3-1/TRBV3-2,CASSQTGAGQTSGRWNVLTF
TRBJ1-2,-,TRBV7-8,CASSPLMEGYTF
TRBJ2-3,-,TRBV3-1/TRBV3-2,CASSIRREFGVDTQYF
TRBJ2-2,-,TRBV28,CASSLGGLLTGELFF
TRBJ2-7,once,TRBV14,CASSQVTGDYEQYF
TRBJ2-6,-,TRBV7-6,CASSPISGQVGLGANVLTF
TRBJ2-1,-,TRBV5-6,CAEKSGKDPYNEQFF
TRBJ1-4,-,TRBV28,CASSPRATNEKLFF
TRBJ2-5,-,TRBV11-2,CASSFGGIETQYF
TRBJ1-1,-,TRBV2,CASSDTGGSTEAFF
TRBJ1-2,-,TRBV29-1,CSVDGYGYTF
TRBJ2-7,-,TRBV25-1,CASSSTLPLPQYF
TRBJ1-5,-,TRBV4-1,CASSPIRVGASNQPQHF
TRBJ2-5,-,TRBV9,CASSVDRGAQYF
TRBJ2-7,-,TRBV5-1,CASSRGWSSYEQYF
TRBJ2-1,-,TRBV5-1,CASSARGPNNEQFF
TRBJ2-4,-,TRBV6-2/TRBV6-3,CASSYPGLAGAAKNIQYF
TRBJ1-5,-,TRBV7-2,CASSLTTGGSQPQHF
TRBJ2-7,-,TRBV7-2,CASSPRATAEQYF
TRBJ2-7,few,TRBV19,CASSNQNEQYF
TRBJ2-7,once,TRBV19,CASTPNRGQGSEQYF
TRBJ1-6,-,TRBV14,CASSQGTANSPLHF